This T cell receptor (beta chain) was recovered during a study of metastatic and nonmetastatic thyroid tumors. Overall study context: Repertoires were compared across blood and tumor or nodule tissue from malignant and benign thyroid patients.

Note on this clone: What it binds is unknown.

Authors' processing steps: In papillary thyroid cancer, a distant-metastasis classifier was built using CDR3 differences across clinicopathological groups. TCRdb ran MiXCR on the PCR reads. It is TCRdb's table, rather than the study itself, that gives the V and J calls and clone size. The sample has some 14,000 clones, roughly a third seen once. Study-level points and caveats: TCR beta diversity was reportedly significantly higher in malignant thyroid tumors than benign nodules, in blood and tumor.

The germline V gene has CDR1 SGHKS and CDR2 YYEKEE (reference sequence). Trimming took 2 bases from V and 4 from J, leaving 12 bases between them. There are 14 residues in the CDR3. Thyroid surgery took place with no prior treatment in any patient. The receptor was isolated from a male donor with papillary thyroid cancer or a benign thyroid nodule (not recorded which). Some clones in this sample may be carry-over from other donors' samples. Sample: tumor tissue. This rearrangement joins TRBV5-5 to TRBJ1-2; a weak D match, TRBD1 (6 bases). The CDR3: CASSLRSGAYGYTF. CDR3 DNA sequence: TGTGCCAGCAGCTTAAGGTCGGGGGCCTATGGCTACACCTTC.